The 21 T cell receptor beta chains reported below all come from one sample, sequenced in a study of tumor-infiltrating lymphocytes in primary liver carcinoma. Using a constant-region primer together with ProtoScript II reverse transcriptase, TCR beta cDNA was made from 450 to 600 ng of total RNA. ARM-PCR, slightly modified, supplied the TCR beta libraries through three nested multiplex PCR rounds. Both of the initial two PCR rounds ran for about 11 cycles and employed TRBV1-TRBV30 forward primers alongside a C-beta reverse primer. TCRdb re-analysed the multiplex PCR reads in MiXCR, keeping a single row per CDR3 protein. The table lists under 90,000 distinct CDR3 sequences, roughly 72% of them singletons. Without any cell sorting, about 19-31 mg of bulk tissue yielded co-extracted RNA and DNA. Source material: liver tumor tissue from sampling region 1. As to subset: tumor region T1, superior pole. The source of these receptors is a middle-aged man with primary liver carcinoma and hepatitis B virus infection.

V and J are TRBV10-1 and TRBJ2-3; no clear D. The CDR3 spans 15 residues. The germline V and J ends were trimmed by 8 bases and 1 base, with 16 bases remaining between them. The germline V gene has CDR1 WNHNN and CDR2 SYGVQD (reference sequence). CDR3 sequence reads: CASSPASEGTDTQYF. The CDR3 DNA is TGCGCCAGCTCTCCAGCCAGCGAGGGCACAGATACGCAGTATTTT.

V gene TRBV11-2 combines with J gene TRBJ2-3, with D possibly TRBD1 on 5 matching bases. Germline V gives CDR1 SGHAT, CDR2 FQNNGV. Trimming cost V 11 bases and J 8 bases, with 23 bases left between them. CDR3 length: 14 amino acids. The CDR3 is CAVGAREPAGTQYF. DNA for the CDR3: TGTGCCGTAGGGGCACGTGAGCCCGCAGGTACGCAGTATTTT.

About this clonotype: Mismatch with germline at one junction end may stem from a read error. The V and J genes are TRBV4-1 and TRBJ2-7; TRBD1 matches 7 bases. The CDR3 spans 15 residues. Germline values: CDR1 MGHRA, CDR2 YSYEKL. The CDR3 spells CASSPREGGSYERHF. In nucleotides, the CDR3 is TGCGCCAGCAGCCCTCGGGAAGGGGGCTCCTACGAGCGACACTTC.

Of note for this clonotype: At one boundary the junction diverges from the germline segment, which might be a read error. This sequence joins TRBV6-1 and TRBJ1-2, with 9 bases matching TRBD1. In germline, CDR1 is MNHNS, CDR2 SASEGT. The CDR3 covers 15 residues. CDR3 region: CASSENLQGAWGYAF. CDR3 in DNA: TGTGCCAGCAGTGAGAATCTACAGGGGGCTTGGGGCTACGCCTTC.

V and J are TRBV6-1 and TRBJ2-1; a weak D match, TRBD2 (6 bases). CDR1 is MNHNS and CDR2 is SASEGT in the germline V gene. This CDR3 contains 15 residues. Between the trimmed V and J ends, which lost 6 bases and 11 bases, there was a span of 23 bases. The DNA for the CDR3 is TGTGCCAGCAGAGAGAAGGCGGGACGTACTAATAAGCAGTTCTTC. Its translation is CASREKAGRTNKQFF.

The V call is TRBV10-3, the J call TRBJ1-1; D unclear. The CDR3 extends over 14 amino acids. Deletions cut 10 bases from V and 6 bases from J, with 21 bases between. Looked up from germline, CDR1 is ENHRY and CDR2 is SYGVKD. CDR3 sequence reads: CATRLAGGGPEAFF. For the CDR3, the DNA is TGTGCCACGCGACTGGCAGGAGGCGGACCTGAAGCTTTCTTT.

Remarks on this clonotype: This CDR3 is missing its conserved last phenylalanine or tryptophan, likely due to a read error. The V call is TRBV11-2, the J call TRBJ2-1, with TRBD2 matching 14 bases. The CDR3 has 16 residues. CDR1 SGHAT and CDR2 FQNNGV come from the germline V gene. V was pared by 5 bases and J by 6 bases, with 6 bases of the junction left unmatched. CDR3 in DNA: TGTGCCAGCAGCCATTGGACTAGCGGGAGGTCCAATGAGCAGTTCCTC. Translation: CASSHWTSGRSNEQFL.

Points on this clonotype: In this CDR3 the conserved last residue, phenylalanine or tryptophan, is missing, so a read error is likely. The V gene is TRBV29-1, the J gene TRBJ2-1; TRBD2 is a possible D gene (6 bases). V lost 2 bases and J lost 4, with 18 bases in between. The CDR3 is 16 residues long. CDR1 is SQVTM, CDR2 ANQGSEA, per germline. CDR3 DNA sequence: TGCAGCGTTGAATGGGACTGGATTAGATTTTACAATGAGCAGTTCTTG. Encoded protein: CSVEWDWIRFYNEQFL.

This clonotype is classed as medium-sized (0.01 to 0.1%). The chain uses TRBV11-2 and TRBJ2-5; weak D call: TRBD1 (5 bases). The CDR3 consists of 12 residues. Trimming pared 2 bases from V and 5 bases from J, leaving 6 bases between. Germline CDR1 is SGHAT and CDR2 is FQNNGV. The CDR3 reads CASSLSGETQYF. The CDR3 region has the DNA TGTGCCAGCAGCTTATCAGGGGAGACCCAGTACTTC.

In regard to this clonotype: The CDR3 does not end in the conserved phenylalanine or tryptophan, so this is likely a read error. This chain links TRBV28 with TRBJ1-5; 11 bases align to TRBD1. Germline values: CDR1 MDHEN, CDR2 SYDVKM. The CDR3 has 15 amino acids. DNA for the CDR3: TGTGCCAGCAGTGTCGGACAGGGGGCTGTTCAGTCCCAGCATTGT. Protein: CASSVGQGAVQSQHC.

This clonotype has only one observation. The J gene is TRBJ2-7, the V gene TRBV29-1, with 11 bases identical to TRBD1. V lost 8 bases and J lost 5; bases outside the gene matches: 8. CDR3 size: 13 residues. The germline gives CDR1 SQVTM, CDR2 ANQGSEA. DNA of the CDR3: TGCAGCCTCCGGGACAGGGGGGAGCACGAGCAGTACTTC. Protein product: CSLRDRGEHEQYF.

The sample holds one count of this clonotype. The CDR3 carries no conserved terminal phenylalanine or tryptophan, so it likely arises from a read error. This chain uses TRBV29-1 with TRBJ2-5, with D unclear. The CDR3 runs 10 residues. Germline CDR1 is SQVTM and CDR2 is ANQGSEA. Here the CDR3 reads CIVDQETQYS. The CDR3 region has the DNA TGCATCGTTGACCAAGAGACCCAGTACTCC.

On this clonotype itself: The junction differs from germline at one of its ends, possibly a read error. The V call is TRBV11-2, the J call TRBJ2-1; 8 bases align to TRBD2. The CDR3 is 14 amino acids. Germline V lookup: CDR1 SGHAT, CDR2 FQNNGV. The CDR3 is CASSSGLAVNVQFF. The CDR3 region has the DNA TGTGCCAGCAGCTCAGGACTAGCAGTCAATGTGCAGTTCTTC.

There are a few counts of this clonotype. A read error may produce the germline difference seen at one junction end. The genes are TRBV11-1 and TRBJ2-1; 14 nucleotides align to TRBD2. CDR3 length equals 17 residues. Per the germline V gene, CDR1 is SGHAT and CDR2 is FQDESV (reference sequence). The CDR3 sequence: CACSLGLAGEVDNEQLF. CDR3 DNA: TGTGCCTGCAGCCTGGGACTAGCGGGAGAAGTTGACAACGAGCAGCTCTTC.

As for this clonotype: A read error may be the cause here, since a much bigger clone is one base away. The chain is built from TRBV30 and TRBJ2-1, with TRBD2 matching 7 bases. The CDR3 has 13 residues. Germline lookup yields CDR1 GTSNPN and CDR2 SVGIG (reference sequence). Here the CDR3 reads CVSPSGPYNEQFF. Written as DNA, the CDR3 is TGTGTCTCTCCTAGCGGACCTTACAATGAGCAGTTCTTC.

This clonotype was counted at least ten times. The V and J genes are TRBV5-1 and TRBJ2-3; D gene unclear. Between the trimmed V and J ends, which lost 0 bases and 2 bases, there was a span of 10 bases. Germline V gene data show CDR1 as SGHRS and CDR2 as YFSETQ. CDR3 length: 15 residues. CDR3 DNA: TGCGCCAGCAGCTTGGAAGGTCCGGCCACAGATACGCAGTATTTT. Amino acid sequence: CASSLEGPATDTQYF.

The rearrangement uses TRBV28 and TRBJ2-7; 7 nucleotides align to TRBD1. The germline CDR1 and CDR2 sequences are MDHEN and SYDVKM. The CDR3 consists of 14 residues. Unmatched junction bases numbered 2, after V lost 2 bases and J lost 1 base. CDR3 nucleotide sequence: TGTGCCAGCAGTTTAGTACAGGGGTCCTACGAGCAGTACTTC. It yields the protein CASSLVQGSYEQYF.

In the case of this clonotype: A much larger clone sits a single nucleotide away, making a read error possible. The chain uses TRBV28 and TRBJ1-5; no firm D call. Looked up from germline, CDR1 is MDHEN and CDR2 is SYDVKM. The CDR3 is 13 residues long. The CDR3 coding sequence is TGTGCCAACAGTTTTCTTCAGGTCCGGCCCCAGCATTTT. It yields the protein CANSFLQVRPQHF.

As for this clonotype: Because it lacks the conserved phenylalanine or tryptophan at the end, this CDR3 is likely a read error. The chain is built from TRBV29-1 and TRBJ2-1, with 7 positions matching TRBD1. Germline CDR1 SQVTM, CDR2 ANQGSEA. There are 14 residues in the CDR3. The CDR3 DNA follows: TGCAACGGATTGCCGGGACAGTGGCTGGATGAGCAGTTCTTA. Protein: CNGLPGQWLDEQFL.

The J gene is TRBJ2-2, the V gene TRBV6-2 or TRBV6-3; tentative D call: TRBD1 (6 bases). Per germline, CDR1 MNHEY and CDR2 SVGEGT. V lost 6 bases and J lost 4, with 9 bases in between. The CDR3 totals 13 residues. The CDR3: CASRLGATGELFF. In nucleotides, the CDR3 is TGTGCCAGCAGGTTGGGGGCCACCGGGGAGCTGTTTTTT.

About this clonotype: One end of the junction is discordant with germline, which a read error may explain. The V call is TRBV5-4, the J call TRBJ1-2; the D is unclear. The CDR3 runs to 14 residues. Germline V gene sequence: CDR1 SGHNT, CDR2 YYREEE (reference sequence). The CDR3 sequence: CASSEDGTNCGYTF. The CDR3 DNA reads as TGTGCCAGCAGCGAGGACGGCACCAACTGTGGCTACACCTTT.